These T cell receptor beta chains were read from a single sample in a study of STAT3 mutations in large granular lymphocyte leukemia. Assay: immunoSEQ multiplex PCR; the TCRdb copy retains only in-frame clones and omits some. Of some 2,400 clones listed, 66% are singletons. Specimen: peripheral blood mononuclear cells. These receptor sequences come from a woman in her 50s with T-cell large granular lymphocyte leukemia. Some clones in this sample may be carry-over from other donors' samples. CDR3s include the opening cysteine and the closing phenylalanine or tryptophan. D genes are given only for firm matches. Some rows mark clone size as missing; the rest say once, few, many or name a class of expanded clone.

j_call: TRBJ2-7; d_call: NA; v_call: TRBV10-2; clone_size: NA; cdr3_nt: TGCGCCAGCAGTGAGTGGTCCACTACCTCCTACGAGCAGTACTTC; cdr3_aa: CASSEWSTTSYEQYF
j_call: TRBJ1-1; d_call: NA; v_call: TRBV7-9; clone_size: NA; cdr3_nt: TGTGCCAGCAGCCGGGCCTCACCCTGGGGCACTGAAGCTTTCTTT; cdr3_aa: CASSRASPWGTEAFF
j_call: TRBJ1-2; d_call: TRBD1; v_call: TRBV18; clone_size: NA; cdr3_nt: TGTGCCAGCTCATCCCCGACAGGGGGCAACTATGGCTACACCTTC; cdr3_aa: CASSSPTGGNYGYTF
j_call: TRBJ2-6; d_call: NA; v_call: TRBV7-9; clone_size: NA; cdr3_nt: TGTGCCAGCAGATCACTCAGGGGATCTGGGGCCAACGTCCTGACTTTC; cdr3_aa: CASRSLRGSGANVLTF
j_call: TRBJ2-7; d_call: NA; v_call: TRBV29-1; clone_size: NA; cdr3_nt: TGCAGCGTTGAAACCTCTTCCTACGAGCAGTACTTC; cdr3_aa: CSVETSSYEQYF
j_call: TRBJ2-7; d_call: TRBD2; v_call: TRBV25-1; clone_size: NA; cdr3_nt: TGTGCCAGCAGTGAATCTAGCGGGCATTTGCGGGAGCAGTACTTC; cdr3_aa: CASSESSGHLREQYF
j_call: TRBJ1-2; d_call: NA; v_call: TRBV6-5; clone_size: NA; cdr3_nt: TGTGCCAGCAGTTACTCGACCCGGGGGGCGGGCGGCTACACCTTC; cdr3_aa: CASSYSTRGAGGYTF
j_call: TRBJ1-5; d_call: TRBD1; v_call: TRBV5-4; clone_size: NA; cdr3_nt: TGTGCCAGCAGCCTGGGACAGTCGAATCAGCCCCAGCATTTT; cdr3_aa: CASSLGQSNQPQHF
j_call: TRBJ1-2; d_call: TRBD1; v_call: TRBV6-1; clone_size: few; cdr3_nt: TGTGCCAGCAGTGTCGACAGGGATGAGGGCTACACCTTC; cdr3_aa: CASSVDRDEGYTF
j_call: TRBJ1-2; d_call: NA; v_call: TRBV2; clone_size: NA; cdr3_nt: TGTGCCAGCAGCCAACAGGGTTCGGACTATGGCTACACCTTC; cdr3_aa: CASSQQGSDYGYTF
j_call: TRBJ2-5; d_call: NA; v_call: TRBV7-9; clone_size: NA; cdr3_nt: TGTGCCAGCAGTGAACCGAACGGCCGGGGATTCCAAGAGACCCAGTACTTC; cdr3_aa: CASSEPNGRGFQETQYF
j_call: TRBJ1-2; d_call: NA; v_call: TRBV30; clone_size: NA; cdr3_nt: TGTGCCTGGAGTGTAGAGGCACGGGGCTACACCTTC; cdr3_aa: CAWSVEARGYTF
j_call: TRBJ2-5; d_call: NA; v_call: TRBV27; clone_size: NA; cdr3_nt: TGTGCCAGCAGTTTAAATCCGACGGTGAACCAAGAGACCCAGTACTTC; cdr3_aa: CASSLNPTVNQETQYF
j_call: TRBJ2-1; d_call: NA; v_call: TRBV6-5; clone_size: few; cdr3_nt: TGTGCCAGCAGTTACGAGGGAGGGGGGTACAATGAGCAGTTCTTC; cdr3_aa: CASSYEGGGYNEQFF
j_call: TRBJ2-7; d_call: TRBD2; v_call: TRBV6-5; clone_size: NA; cdr3_nt: TGTGCCAGCACCGGAGCGGGAGAGGCCGACGAGCAGTACTTC; cdr3_aa: CASTGAGEADEQYF
j_call: TRBJ1-2; d_call: TRBD1; v_call: TRBV6-5; clone_size: NA; cdr3_nt: TGTGCCAGCAGTTACGGGACAGGGAATTTTGGCTACACCTTC; cdr3_aa: CASSYGTGNFGYTF
j_call: TRBJ1-1; d_call: NA; v_call: TRBV14; clone_size: NA; cdr3_nt: TGTGCCAGCACCCGGGACACCAGGTTGAACACTGAAGCTTTCTTT; cdr3_aa: CASTRDTRLNTEAFF
j_call: TRBJ2-7; d_call: NA; v_call: TRBV29-1; clone_size: NA; cdr3_nt: TGCAGCGTTGTTGTGGGGGACTACGAGCAGTACTTC; cdr3_aa: CSVVVGDYEQYF